The 5 T cell receptor beta chains listed next were all sequenced from one sample in a study of OX40 agonist ivuxolimab in advanced cancers. Clones were read by immunoSEQ multiplex PCR, and TCRdb kept only the in-frame ones, dropping some. The table has tens of thousands of clones, less than 90% seen once. The sample was CD4+ or CD8+ T cells sorted from blood, taken in a trial of the OX40 agonist ivuxolimab. The receptors come from an adult with an advanced solid tumor such as melanoma, head and neck, liver or kidney cancer.

V and J are TRBV7-3 and TRBJ2-3; a possible D gene is TRBD1 (5 bases). Germline-derived CDR1 and CDR2 are SGHTA and FQGTGA. The CDR3 length is 13 residues. Trimming shortened V by 3 bases and J by 4 bases, and 8 bases separated the two germline ends. DNA of the CDR3: TGTGCCAGCAGCTTCAGGGAAGCAGATACGCAGTATTTT. Translation gives CASSFREADTQYF.

The rearrangement links TRBV7-2 to TRBJ1-5, with TRBD1 matching 11 bases. Germline V gene lookup returns CDR1 SGHTA and CDR2 FQGNSA. The CDR3 has 14 amino acids. The V gene end was trimmed by 5 bases and the J gene end by 5 bases; junction bases not matched to a gene: 2. CDR3: CASSRTGGDQPQHF. Written as DNA, the CDR3 is TGTGCCAGCAGCCGGACAGGGGGCGATCAGCCCCAGCATTTT. Complete variable domain (other parts from reference TRBV7-2 and TRBJ1-5): GAGVSQSPSNKVTEKGKDVELRCDPISGHTALYWYRQSLGQGLEFLIYFQGNSAPDKSGLPSDRFSAERTGGSVSTLTIQRTQQEDSAVYLCASSRTGGDQPQHFGDGTRLSIL.

On this clone: Germline and junction disagree at one end, which may indicate a read error. The chain combines TRBV28 with TRBJ2-5; maybe TRBD1 (6 bases). Germline V gives CDR1 MDHEN, CDR2 SYDVKM. CDR3 length: 13 residues. The CDR3 DNA sequence: TGTGCCAGCAGGTGGACAGCCCAAGAAACCCAGTACTTC. Protein sequence: CASRWTAQETQYF. Full variable domain (missing parts from reference TRBV28 and TRBJ2-5): DVKVTQSSRYLVKRTGEKVFLECVQDMDHENMFWYRQDPGLGLRLIYFSYDVKMKEKGDIPEGYSVSREKKERFSLILESASTNQTSMYLCASRWTAQETQYFGPGTRLLVL.

V usage is TRBV6-1 and J usage is TRBJ2-7, with TRBD1 identical over 11 bases. Germline V gene lookup returns CDR1 MNHNS and CDR2 SASEGT. V lost 5 bases, J lost 5 bases, and 8 bases stayed unmatched. The CDR3 extends over 15 amino acids. This chain's CDR3 is CASSRGRTGGNEQYF. The DNA for the CDR3 is TGTGCCAGCAGTAGGGGCAGGACAGGGGGCAACGAGCAGTACTTC.

J is TRBJ2-1 and V is TRBV29-1; D remains ambiguous. With 6 bases removed from V and 6 bases from J, the gap between germline ends came to 9 bases. The CDR3 is made up of 11 amino acids. Germline CDR1 reads SQVTM; CDR2 reads ANQGSEA. CDR3: CSVNLVNEQFF. The CDR3 region has the DNA TGCAGCGTAAATCTGGTCAATGAGCAGTTCTTC.